This TCR beta chain was identified in a study of blood T cell repertoires in COVID-19. Study as a whole: Acute and convalescent COVID-19 samples came from the United States, Italy and Spain. T cells, B-cell-depleted T cells, or PBMCs provided the cDNA or gDNA that served as material.

Original analysis: Reference gene primer amplification gave nucleated cell count estimates. Assay: immunoSEQ multiplex PCR; the TCRdb copy retains only in-frame clones and omits some. The DNA was the basis for D and trimming; V, J and clone size are from that table. This sample yields about 670,000 clones, of which 75% to 90% are seen a single time; under 0.3% belongs to the top ten. The germline V gene has CDR1 MNHEY and CDR2 SMNVEV (reference sequence). The CDR3 extends over 12 amino acids. Trimming left V 6 bases short and J 5 bases short, with 10 bases between. J is TRBJ1-2 and V is TRBV27; D might be TRBD1 (6 bases). Sequences were obtained from peripheral blood. The receptor comes from a woman between 18 and 29 years old with acute or convalescent COVID-19. The CDR3 loop reads CASRQGLYGYTF. CDR3 DNA: TGTGCCAGCAGACAGGGTCTTTATGGCTACACCTTC.